This TCR beta chain was identified during a study of T cells after yellow fever vaccination. Production of TCR cDNA was by 5'RACE template switching, which also added a universal primer site and UMIs. MiXCR, applied by TCRdb to the 5' RACE reads, yields one record per CDR3 protein. The data show some 160,000 distinct CDR3 sequences, about 7% seen once. Study conclusions and caveats: Post-booster repertoires contained most primary-vaccination clones again (roughly 96% CD4, around 89% CD8). A weaker secondary response peaked on day 5, the primary on day 15.

V lost 6 bases and J lost 4, with 18 bases in between. The CDR3 totals 14 residues. The V gene's germline CDR1 is DFQATT and CDR2 SNEGSKA (reference sequence). The sample holds many counts of this clonotype. Its matching antigen is unknown. The sample here was CD4+ T cells sorted from PBMCs, taken less than 6 days after the first yellow fever vaccination. The V call is TRBV20-1, the J call TRBJ2-5; the D gene is possibly TRBD2 (5 bases). This clonotype was sampled from a man aged 18 to 29 who received the YFV17D yellow fever vaccine. CDR3 region: CSAGRTGSRETQYF. The CDR3 DNA follows: TGCAGTGCGGGCCGCACGGGATCAAGAGAGACCCAGTACTTC.